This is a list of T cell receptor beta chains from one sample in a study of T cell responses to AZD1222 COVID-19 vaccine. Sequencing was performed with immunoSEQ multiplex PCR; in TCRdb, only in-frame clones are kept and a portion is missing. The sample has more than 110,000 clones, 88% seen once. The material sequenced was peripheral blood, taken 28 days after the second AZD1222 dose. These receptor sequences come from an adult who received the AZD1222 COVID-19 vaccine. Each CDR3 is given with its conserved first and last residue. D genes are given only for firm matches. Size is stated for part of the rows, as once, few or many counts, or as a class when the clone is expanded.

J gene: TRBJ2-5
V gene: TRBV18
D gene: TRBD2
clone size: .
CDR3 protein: CASSPAREGTQYF
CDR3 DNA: TGTGCCAGCTCACCGGCCAGGGAGGGGACCCAGTACTTC

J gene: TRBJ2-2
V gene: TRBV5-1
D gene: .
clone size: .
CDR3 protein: CASSLAGRPGELFF
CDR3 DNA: TGCGCCAGCAGCTTGGCGGGTAGGCCCGGGGAGCTGTTTTTT

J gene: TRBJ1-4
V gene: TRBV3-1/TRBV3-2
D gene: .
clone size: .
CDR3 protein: CASSDPKGSGEKLFF
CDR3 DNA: TGTGCCAGCAGCGACCCCAAGGGGTCCGGGGAAAAACTGTTTTTT

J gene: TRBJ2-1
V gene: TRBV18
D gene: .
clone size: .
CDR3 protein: CASDLGGGIHNEQFF
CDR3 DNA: TGTGCCAGCGACCTTGGGGGTGGAATCCACAATGAGCAGTTCTTC

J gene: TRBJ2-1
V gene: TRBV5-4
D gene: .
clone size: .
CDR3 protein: CASSGHLEQFF
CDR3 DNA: TGTGCCAGCAGCGGCCATCTGGAGCAGTTCTTC

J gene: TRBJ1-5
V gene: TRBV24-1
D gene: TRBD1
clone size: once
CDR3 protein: CATSVGQGLNQPQHF
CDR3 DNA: TGTGCCACCAGTGTGGGACAGGGGCTAAATCAGCCCCAGCATTTT

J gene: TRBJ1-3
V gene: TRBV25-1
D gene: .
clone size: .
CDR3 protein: CASRGSGNTIYF
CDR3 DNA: TGTGCCAGCAGGGGGTCAGGAAACACCATATATTTT

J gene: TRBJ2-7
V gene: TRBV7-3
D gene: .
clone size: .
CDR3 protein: CASSQGGAYEQYF
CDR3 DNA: TGTGCCAGCAGCCAAGGGGGGGCCTACGAGCAGTACTTC

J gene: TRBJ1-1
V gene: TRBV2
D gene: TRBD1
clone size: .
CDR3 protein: CASFFGTVNTEAFF
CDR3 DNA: TGTGCCAGCTTCTTCGGGACAGTAAACACTGAAGCTTTCTTT

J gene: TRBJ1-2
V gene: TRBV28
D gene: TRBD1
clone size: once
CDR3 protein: CASRANRGIGYGYTF
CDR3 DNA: TGTGCCAGCAGGGCTAACAGGGGAATAGGCTATGGCTACACCTTC

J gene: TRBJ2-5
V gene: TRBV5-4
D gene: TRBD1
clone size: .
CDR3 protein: CASSLSAGTAQETQYF
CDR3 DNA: TGTGCCAGCAGCCTATCCGCCGGGACAGCCCAAGAGACCCAGTACTTC

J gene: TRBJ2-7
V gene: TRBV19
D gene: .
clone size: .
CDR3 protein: CASSTGYEQYF
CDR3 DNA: TGTGCCAGTAGCACAGGTTACGAGCAGTACTTC

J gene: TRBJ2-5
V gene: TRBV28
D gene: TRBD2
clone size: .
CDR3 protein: CASSLPSASGGETQYF
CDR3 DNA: TGTGCCAGCAGTCTCCCCTCGGCTAGCGGAGGGGAGACCCAGTACTTC

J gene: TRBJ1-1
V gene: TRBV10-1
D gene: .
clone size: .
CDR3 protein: CASSESGTEAFF
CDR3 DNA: TGCGCCAGCAGTGAGTCGGGGACTGAAGCTTTCTTT

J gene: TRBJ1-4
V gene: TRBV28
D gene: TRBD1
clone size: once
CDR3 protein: CAGRQGEKLFF
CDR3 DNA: TGTGCCGGCCGACAGGGAGAAAAACTGTTTTTT

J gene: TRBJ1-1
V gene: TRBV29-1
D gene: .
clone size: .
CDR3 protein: CSVGLATEAFF
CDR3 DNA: TGCAGCGTTGGGCTGGCCACTGAAGCTTTCTTT

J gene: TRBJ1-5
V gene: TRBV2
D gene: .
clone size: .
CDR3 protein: CASSERGAGPQHF
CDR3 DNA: TGTGCCAGCAGTGAAAGGGGGGCCGGGCCCCAGCATTTT

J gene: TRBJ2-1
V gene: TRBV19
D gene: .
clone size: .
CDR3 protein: CASRKAGTEQFF
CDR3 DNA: TGTGCCAGTAGAAAGGCGGGGACCGAGCAGTTCTTC

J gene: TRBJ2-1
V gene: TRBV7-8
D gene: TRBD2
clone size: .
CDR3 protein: CASSPTPLAGGPSEQFF
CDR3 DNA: TGTGCCAGCAGCCCCACCCCCCTAGCGGGAGGGCCTAGTGAGCAGTTCTTC

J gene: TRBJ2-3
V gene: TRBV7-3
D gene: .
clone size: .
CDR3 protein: CASSPSRGGADTQYF
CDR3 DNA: TGTGCCAGCAGCCCCTCGAGGGGGGGAGCAGATACGCAGTATTTT

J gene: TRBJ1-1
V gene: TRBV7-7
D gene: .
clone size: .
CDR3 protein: CATSPGRITEAFF
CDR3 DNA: TGTGCTACCTCCCCGGGGCGGATTACTGAAGCTTTCTTT

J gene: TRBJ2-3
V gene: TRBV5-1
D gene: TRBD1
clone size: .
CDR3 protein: CASSRERQGTQYF
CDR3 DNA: TGCGCCAGCAGCCGGGAAAGACAGGGTACGCAGTATTTT

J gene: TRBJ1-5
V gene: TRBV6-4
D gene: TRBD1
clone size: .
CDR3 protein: CASSTQGDQPQHF
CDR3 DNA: TGTGCCAGCTCTACTCAGGGGGATCAGCCCCAGCATTTT

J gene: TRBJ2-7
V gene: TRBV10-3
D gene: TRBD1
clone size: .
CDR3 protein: CAISYRDRGWEQYF
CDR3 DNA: TGTGCCATCAGCTACCGGGACAGGGGGTGGGAGCAGTACTTC

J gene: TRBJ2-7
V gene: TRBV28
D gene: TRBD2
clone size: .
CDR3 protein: CASSLTSGSGEQYF
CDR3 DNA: TGTGCCAGCAGTCTAACTAGCGGGAGTGGCGAGCAGTACTTC

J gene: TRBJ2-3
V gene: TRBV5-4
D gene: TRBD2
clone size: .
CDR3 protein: CASSFAGGGTDTQYF
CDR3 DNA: TGTGCCAGCAGCTTTGCGGGAGGTGGCACAGATACGCAGTATTTT

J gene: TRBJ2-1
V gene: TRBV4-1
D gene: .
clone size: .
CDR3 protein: CASSQGASEYNEQFF
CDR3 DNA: TGCGCCAGCAGCCAAGGCGCCAGCGAGTACAATGAGCAGTTCTTC

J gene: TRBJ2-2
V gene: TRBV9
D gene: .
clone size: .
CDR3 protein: CASSVGVSRVGYTGELFF
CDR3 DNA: TGTGCCAGCAGCGTAGGGGTATCGAGGGTCGGGTACACCGGGGAGCTGTTTTTT

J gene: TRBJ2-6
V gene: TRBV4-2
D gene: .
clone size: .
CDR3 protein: CASSQDPAGSGANVLTF
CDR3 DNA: TGTGCCAGCAGCCAAGATCCGGCAGGCTCTGGGGCCAACGTCCTGACTTTC

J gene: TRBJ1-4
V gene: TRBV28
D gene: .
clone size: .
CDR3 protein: CASSLSPTDTTNEKLFF
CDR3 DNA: TGTGCCAGCAGTCTTTCCCCGACAGACACAACTAATGAAAAACTGTTTTTT

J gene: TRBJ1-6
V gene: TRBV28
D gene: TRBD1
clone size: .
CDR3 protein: CASSFPTGENSPLHF
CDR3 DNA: TGTGCCAGCAGTTTCCCGACAGGGGAAAATTCACCCCTCCACTTT

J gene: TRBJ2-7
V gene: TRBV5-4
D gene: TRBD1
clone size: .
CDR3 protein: CASSRDRSSYEQYF
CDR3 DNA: TGTGCCAGCAGCCGGGACAGGTCCTCCTACGAGCAGTACTTC

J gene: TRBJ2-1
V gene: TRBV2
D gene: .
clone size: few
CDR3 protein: CASSDFGEQFF
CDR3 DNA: TGTGCCAGCAGTGATTTTGGCGAACAGTTCTTC

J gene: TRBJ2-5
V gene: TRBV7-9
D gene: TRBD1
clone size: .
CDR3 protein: CASSLGGTGKTQYF
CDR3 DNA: TGTGCCAGCAGCTTAGGAGGGACAGGGAAGACCCAGTACTTC

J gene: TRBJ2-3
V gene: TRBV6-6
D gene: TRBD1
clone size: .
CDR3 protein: CASSYRGQGPTDTQYF
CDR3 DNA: TGTGCCAGCAGTTACCGTGGACAGGGGCCGACAGATACGCAGTATTTT

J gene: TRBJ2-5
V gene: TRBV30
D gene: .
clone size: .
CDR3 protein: CAWSDGKGQQETQYF
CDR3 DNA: TGTGCCTGGAGTGATGGGAAGGGCCAACAAGAGACCCAGTACTTC

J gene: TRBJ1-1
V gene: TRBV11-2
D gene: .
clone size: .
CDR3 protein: CASSPRVLSEAFF
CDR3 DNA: TGTGCCAGCAGTCCCAGGGTTCTCTCTGAAGCTTTCTTT

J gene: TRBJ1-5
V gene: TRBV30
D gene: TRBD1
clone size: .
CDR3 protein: CAWSTGGVHQPQHF
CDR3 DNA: TGTGCCTGGAGTACAGGGGGAGTGCATCAGCCCCAGCATTTT

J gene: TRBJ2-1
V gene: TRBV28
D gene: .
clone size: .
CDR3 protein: CASIPSLTPSEQFF
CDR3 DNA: TGTGCCAGCATACCCAGCCTCACCCCCAGTGAGCAGTTCTTC

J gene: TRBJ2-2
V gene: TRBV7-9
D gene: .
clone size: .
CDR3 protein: CASSTNGRKQGASNTGELFF
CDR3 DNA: TGTGCCAGCAGCACCAACGGTAGAAAACAGGGCGCTTCGAACACCGGGGAGCTGTTTTTT

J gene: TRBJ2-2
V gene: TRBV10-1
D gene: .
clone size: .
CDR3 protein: CASSYRNTGELFF
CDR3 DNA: TGCGCCAGCAGTTACCGGAACACCGGGGAGCTGTTTTTT

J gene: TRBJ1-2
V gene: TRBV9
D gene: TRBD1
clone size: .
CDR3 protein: CASSFGTGGENYGYTF
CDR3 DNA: TGTGCCAGCAGCTTCGGGACAGGGGGAGAGAACTATGGCTACACCTTC

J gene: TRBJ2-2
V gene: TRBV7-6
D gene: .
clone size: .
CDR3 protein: CASSPSGGNTGELFF
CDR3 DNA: TGTGCCAGCAGCCCATCCGGGGGAAACACCGGGGAGCTGTTTTTT

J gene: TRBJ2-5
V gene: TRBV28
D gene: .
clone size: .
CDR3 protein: CASSPLTQGRGQETQYF
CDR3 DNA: TGTGCCAGCAGCCCGTTGACGCAGGGGCGAGGACAAGAGACCCAGTACTTC

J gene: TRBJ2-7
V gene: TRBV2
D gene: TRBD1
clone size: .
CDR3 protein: CASSEADRFSYEQYF
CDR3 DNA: TGTGCCAGCAGTGAAGCGGACAGGTTCTCCTACGAGCAGTACTTC

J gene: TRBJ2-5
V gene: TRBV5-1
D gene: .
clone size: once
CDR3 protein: CASSLESPEETQYF
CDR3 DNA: TGCGCCAGCAGCTTGGAGAGCCCCGAAGAGACCCAGTACTTC

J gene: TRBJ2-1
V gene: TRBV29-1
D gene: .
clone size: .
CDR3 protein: CSVKVGGLGTSNEQFF
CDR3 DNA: TGCAGCGTAAAGGTGGGAGGATTAGGTACATCCAATGAGCAGTTCTTC

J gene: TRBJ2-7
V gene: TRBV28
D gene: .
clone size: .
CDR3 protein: CASSLVPRAGKDEQYF
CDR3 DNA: TGTGCCAGCAGTTTAGTTCCCCGGGCAGGGAAAGACGAGCAGTACTTC

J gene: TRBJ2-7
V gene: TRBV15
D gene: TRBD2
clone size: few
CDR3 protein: CATSRPPAGAYEQYF
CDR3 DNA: TGTGCCACCAGCAGACCCCCGGCGGGGGCCTACGAGCAGTACTTC

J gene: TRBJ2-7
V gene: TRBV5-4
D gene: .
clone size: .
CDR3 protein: CASSLRVFSRGTYEQYF
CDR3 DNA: TGTGCCAGCAGCTTGAGGGTCTTTTCGAGGGGCACCTACGAGCAGTACTTC

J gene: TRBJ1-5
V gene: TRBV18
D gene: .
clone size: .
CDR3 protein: CASSQGGNQPQHF
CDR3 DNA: TGTGCCAGCTCTCAAGGGGGCAATCAGCCCCAGCATTTT

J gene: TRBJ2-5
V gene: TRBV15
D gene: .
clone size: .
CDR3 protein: CATSRDEVKTQYF
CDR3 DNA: TGTGCCACCAGCAGAGATGAAGTAAAGACCCAGTACTTC

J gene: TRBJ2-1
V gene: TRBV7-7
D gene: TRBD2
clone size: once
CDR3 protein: CASSLALGGGSGSSYNEQFF
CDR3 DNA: TGTGCTAGCAGCTTAGCCCTGGGGGGAGGGTCGGGAAGCTCCTACAATGAGCAGTTCTTC

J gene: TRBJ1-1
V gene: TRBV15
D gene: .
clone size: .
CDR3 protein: CATSREVVMNTEAFF
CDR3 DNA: TGTGCCACCAGCAGAGAGGTCGTTATGAACACTGAAGCTTTCTTT

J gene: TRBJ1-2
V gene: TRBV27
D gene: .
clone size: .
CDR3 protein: CASTPGVGRVGYTF
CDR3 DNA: TGTGCCAGCACTCCAGGGGTTGGGCGGGTTGGCTACACCTTC

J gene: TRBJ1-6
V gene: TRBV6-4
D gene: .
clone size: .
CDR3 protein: CASRRDLDSPLHF
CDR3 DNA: TGTGCCAGCAGACGGGACCTAGATTCACCCCTCCACTTT

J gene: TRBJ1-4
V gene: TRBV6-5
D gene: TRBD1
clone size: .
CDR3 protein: CASSWTGGEKLFF
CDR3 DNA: TGTGCCAGCAGCTGGACAGGTGGTGAAAAACTGTTTTTT

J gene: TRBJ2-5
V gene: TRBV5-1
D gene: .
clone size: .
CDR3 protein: CASSSVTGKETQYF
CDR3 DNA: TGCGCCAGCAGCTCGGTCACAGGGAAAGAGACCCAGTACTTC

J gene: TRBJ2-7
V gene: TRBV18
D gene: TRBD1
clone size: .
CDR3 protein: CASSPLGGQGDHEQYF
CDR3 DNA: TGTGCCAGCTCACCCCTTGGGGGACAGGGGGACCACGAGCAGTACTTC